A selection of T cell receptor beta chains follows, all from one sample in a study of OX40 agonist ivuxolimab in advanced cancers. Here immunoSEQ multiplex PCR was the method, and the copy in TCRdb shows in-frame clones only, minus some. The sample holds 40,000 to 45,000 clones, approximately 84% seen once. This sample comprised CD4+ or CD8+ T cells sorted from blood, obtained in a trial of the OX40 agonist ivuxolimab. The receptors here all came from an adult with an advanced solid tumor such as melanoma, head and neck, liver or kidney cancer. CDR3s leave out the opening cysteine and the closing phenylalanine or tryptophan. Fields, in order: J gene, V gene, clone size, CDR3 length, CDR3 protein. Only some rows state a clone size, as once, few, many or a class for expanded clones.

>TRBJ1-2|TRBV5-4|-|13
ASSPIWRGLGGYT
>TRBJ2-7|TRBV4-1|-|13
ASSQEGNRGNEQY
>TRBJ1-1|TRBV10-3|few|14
AISESSQTMNTEAF
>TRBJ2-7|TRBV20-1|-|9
SASPAYEQY
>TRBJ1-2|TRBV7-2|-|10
ASSQDLYGYT
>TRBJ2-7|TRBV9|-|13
ASSVGLADSYEQY
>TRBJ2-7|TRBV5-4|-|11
ASSPTGRYEQY
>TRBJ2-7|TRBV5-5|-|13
ASSWASGRSYEQY
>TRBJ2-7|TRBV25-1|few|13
ASSEVEGAWYEQY
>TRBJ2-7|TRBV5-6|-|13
ASILDGQGRHEQY
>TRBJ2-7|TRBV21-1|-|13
ASSKTPGQGYEQY
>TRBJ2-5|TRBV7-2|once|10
ASSSVQETQY
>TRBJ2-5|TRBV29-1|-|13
SAKGLAGASETQY
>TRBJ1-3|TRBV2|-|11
ASSPSPGNTIY
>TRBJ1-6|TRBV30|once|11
AWSVHSNSPLH
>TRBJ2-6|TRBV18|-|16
ASSAQGSMSSGANVLT
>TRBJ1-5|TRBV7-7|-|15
ASSLERQVGSNQPQH
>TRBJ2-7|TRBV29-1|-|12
SVVGTSGRYEQY
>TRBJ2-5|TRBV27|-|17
ASSSGLAGVSAGIETQY
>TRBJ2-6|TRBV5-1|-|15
ASSATVPPSGANVLT
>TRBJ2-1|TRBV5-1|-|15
ASSPKTSGTSYNEQF
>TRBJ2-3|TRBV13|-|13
ASSFRGRRADTQY
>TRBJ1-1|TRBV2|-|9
ASTKTVEAF
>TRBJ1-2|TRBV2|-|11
ASRRDTLYGYT
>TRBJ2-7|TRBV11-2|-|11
ASSWSSLYEQY
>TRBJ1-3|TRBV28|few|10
ATRSSGNTIY
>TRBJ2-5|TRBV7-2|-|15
ASSLGLAEGTGETQY
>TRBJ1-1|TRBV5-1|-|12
ASSPGGGGTEAF
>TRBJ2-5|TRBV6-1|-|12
ASSRQGWEETQY
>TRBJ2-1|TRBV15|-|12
ATSRASAYNEQF
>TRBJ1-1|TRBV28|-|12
ASRGTGVVYEAF
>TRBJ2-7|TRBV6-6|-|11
ASALQGAVEQY
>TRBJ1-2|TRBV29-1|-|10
SVSGGNYGYT
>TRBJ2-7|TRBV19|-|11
ASSTSRAAEQY
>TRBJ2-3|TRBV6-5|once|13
ASTKASGFTDTQY
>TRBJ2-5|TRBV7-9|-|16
ASSLGSVSGKRGETQY
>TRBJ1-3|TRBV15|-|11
ATSRAGDRGRY
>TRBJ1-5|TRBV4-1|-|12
ASSQVGLGQPQH
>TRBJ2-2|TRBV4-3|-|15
ASSQDLGRRSTGELF
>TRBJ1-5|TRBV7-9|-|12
ASSGPWAGQPQH
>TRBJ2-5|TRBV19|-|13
ASSIARGSGETQY
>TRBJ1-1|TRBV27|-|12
ASSFRAGNTEAF
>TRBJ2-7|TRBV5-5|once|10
ASRGRSYEQY
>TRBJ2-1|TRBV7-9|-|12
ASSGQLAGGAQF
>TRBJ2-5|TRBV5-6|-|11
ATKRQVGETQY
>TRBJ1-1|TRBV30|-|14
AGRNTTGSMNTEAF
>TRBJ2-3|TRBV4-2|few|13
ASSQELTGSDTQY
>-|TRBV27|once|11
ASSLGREYEQY
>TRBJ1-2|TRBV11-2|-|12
ASSLVSTNYGYT
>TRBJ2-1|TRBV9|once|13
ASSVGSGEDFEQF
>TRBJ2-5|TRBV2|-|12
ASSGPGGVETQY
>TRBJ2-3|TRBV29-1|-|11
SVVAGNTDTQY
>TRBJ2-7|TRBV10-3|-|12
AISLWEERYEQY
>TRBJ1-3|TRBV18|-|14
ASSPPGQSSGNTIY
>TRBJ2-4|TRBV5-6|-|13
ASSVQGGTKNIQY
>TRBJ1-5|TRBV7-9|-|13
ASSSTGGGSQPQH
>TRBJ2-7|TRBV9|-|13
ASSVGNRGVYEQY
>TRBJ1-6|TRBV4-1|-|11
ASRDMGASPLH
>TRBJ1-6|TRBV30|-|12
AWSVGGFNSPLH
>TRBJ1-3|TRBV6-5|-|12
ASSSRQGGNTIY